This T cell receptor (beta chain) was recovered during a study of cytomegalovirus exposure and HLA in healthy donors. PCR was performed using 60 Vbeta and 13 Jbeta primers. Produced via immunoSEQ multiplex PCR; TCRdb's table is partial and in-frame only. The repertoire includes about 140,000 clones, 70% to 80% of them detected once, and 8.8% sits in the top ten. Germline CDR1 SGHAT, CDR2 FQNNGV. This CDR3 is 16 amino acids long. Deletions cut 4 bases from V and 7 bases from J, with 20 bases between. Concerning this clone: Its antigen is still unknown.

Whole-study findings and limits: Later analysis suggested most CMV-associated TCR beta chains were HLA-restricted.

The origin of this receptor is a woman aged 50 to 60 in good health and CMV-seropositive. This chain links TRBV11-2 with TRBJ2-1; maybe TRBD2 (6 bases). Sequenced input: PBMCs. CDR3 in amino acids: CASSSPLAGDRNEQFF. In nucleotides, the CDR3 is TGTGCCAGCAGCTCTCCACTAGCCGGGGATCGAAATGAGCAGTTCTTC.